This entry describes one T cell receptor beta chain. This entry comes from a study of cytomegalovirus exposure and HLA in healthy donors. The primer mix had 60 Vbeta and 13 Jbeta primers. Sequencing used immunoSEQ multiplex PCR; TCRdb keeps in-frame clones, though not all of them. This table has under 45,000 clones, about 72% appearing once. The CDR3 length is 16 residues. The junction had 15 bases not matched to a gene; V was cut back by 1 base and J by 15 bases. The germline V gene encodes CDR1 MGHRA and CDR2 YSYEKL. This TCR was recovered from a man aged 25 to 40 in good health and CMV-seronegative. The gene calls are TRBV4-1 and TRBJ2-1; 10 bases are a match to TRBD2. The sequencing input was PBMCs. CDR3 nucleotides: TGCGCCAGCAGCCAAGGTCCCTTACGGCTAGCGGGAGAGTGGTTCTTC. Protein sequence: CASSQGPLRLAGEWFF.